This record covers a single T cell receptor beta chain. Its antigen is undetermined. Together with a sample-barcoded 5' primer, a J-beta primer mix was included in a second PCR lasting roughly 6 to 12 cycles. TCRdb re-analysed the 5' RACE reads in MiXCR, keeping a single row per CDR3 protein. Altogether roughly 1 million distinct CDR3 sequences are present, less than 25% being singletons, with the ten largest covering around 0.75%. This entry belongs to a study of blood T cells in healthy people across ages. Trimming took 7 bases from V and 1 from J, leaving 13 bases between them. Germline V gene lookup returns CDR1 LGHNT and CDR2 FRNRAP. The CDR3 spans 14 residues. Study-wide findings and caveats: Conclusively comparing naive with antigen-experienced cells was impossible with unsorted PBMCs.

These same data were also listed under a study on T cells of mothers and their children.

Sequenced material: blood. The sequence was collected from a girl aged 2-9 years in good health. This chain uses TRBV12-5 with TRBJ1-2, with TRBD1 as a possible D gene (5 bases). The CDR3 region has the DNA TGTGCTAGTGCCGGAGACAGATTTAACTATGGCTACACCTTC. Amino acids: CASAGDRFNYGYTF.